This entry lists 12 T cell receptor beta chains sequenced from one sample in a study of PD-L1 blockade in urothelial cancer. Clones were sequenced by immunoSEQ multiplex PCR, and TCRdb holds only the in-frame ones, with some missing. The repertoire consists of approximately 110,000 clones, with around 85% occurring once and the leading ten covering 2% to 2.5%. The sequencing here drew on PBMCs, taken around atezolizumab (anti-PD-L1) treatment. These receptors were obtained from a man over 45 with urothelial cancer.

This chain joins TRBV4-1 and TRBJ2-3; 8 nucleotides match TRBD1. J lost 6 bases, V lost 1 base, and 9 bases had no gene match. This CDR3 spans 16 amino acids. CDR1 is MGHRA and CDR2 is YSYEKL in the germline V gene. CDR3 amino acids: CASSQVGQGAADTQYF. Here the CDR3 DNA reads TGCGCCAGCAGCCAAGTGGGCCAGGGGGCGGCGGATACGCAGTATTTT.

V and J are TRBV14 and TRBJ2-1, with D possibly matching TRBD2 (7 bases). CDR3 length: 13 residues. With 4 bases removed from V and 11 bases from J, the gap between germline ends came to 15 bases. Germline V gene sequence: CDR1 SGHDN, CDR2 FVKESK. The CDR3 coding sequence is TGTGCCAGCAGCCGGGGGAGGGGGACCAAGCAGTTCTTC. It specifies CASSRGRGTKQFF.

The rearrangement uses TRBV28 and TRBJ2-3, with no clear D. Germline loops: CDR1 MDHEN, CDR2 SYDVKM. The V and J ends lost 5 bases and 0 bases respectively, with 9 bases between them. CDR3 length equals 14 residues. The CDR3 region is CASSGAESTDTQYF. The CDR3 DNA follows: TGTGCCAGCAGTGGCGCGGAGAGCACAGATACGCAGTATTTT.

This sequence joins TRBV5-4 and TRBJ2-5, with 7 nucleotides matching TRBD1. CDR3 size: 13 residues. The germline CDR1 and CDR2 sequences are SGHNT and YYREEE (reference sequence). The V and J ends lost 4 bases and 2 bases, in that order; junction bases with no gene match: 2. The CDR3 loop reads CASSGTEQETQYF. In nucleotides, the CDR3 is TGTGCCAGCAGCGGGACAGAGCAAGAGACCCAGTACTTC.

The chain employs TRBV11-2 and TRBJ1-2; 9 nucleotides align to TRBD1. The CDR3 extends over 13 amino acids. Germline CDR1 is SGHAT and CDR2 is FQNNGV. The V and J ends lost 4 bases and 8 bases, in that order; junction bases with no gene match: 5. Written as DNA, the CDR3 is TGTGCCAGCAGCTCGGGACAGGGAAGAGGCTACACCTTC. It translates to CASSSGQGRGYTF.

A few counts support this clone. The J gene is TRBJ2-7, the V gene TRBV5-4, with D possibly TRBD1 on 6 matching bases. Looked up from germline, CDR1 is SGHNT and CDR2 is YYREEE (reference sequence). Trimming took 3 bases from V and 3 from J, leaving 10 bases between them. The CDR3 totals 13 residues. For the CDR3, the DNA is TGTGCCAGCAGCTCTGACAGGATCTACGAGCAGTACTTC. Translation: CASSSDRIYEQYF.

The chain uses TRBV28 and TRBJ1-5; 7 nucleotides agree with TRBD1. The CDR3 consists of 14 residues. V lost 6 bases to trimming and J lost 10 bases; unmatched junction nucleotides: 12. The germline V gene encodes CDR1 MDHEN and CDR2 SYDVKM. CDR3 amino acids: CASRGDRARLPQHF. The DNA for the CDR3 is TGTGCCAGCAGAGGCGACAGGGCACGACTCCCCCAGCATTTT.

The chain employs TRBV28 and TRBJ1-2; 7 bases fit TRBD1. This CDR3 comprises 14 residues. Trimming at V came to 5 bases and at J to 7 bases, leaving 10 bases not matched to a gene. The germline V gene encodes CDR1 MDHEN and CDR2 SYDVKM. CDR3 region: CASSLHRGGSGYTF. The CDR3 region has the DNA TGTGCCAGCAGTCTGCACAGGGGAGGAAGTGGCTACACCTTC.

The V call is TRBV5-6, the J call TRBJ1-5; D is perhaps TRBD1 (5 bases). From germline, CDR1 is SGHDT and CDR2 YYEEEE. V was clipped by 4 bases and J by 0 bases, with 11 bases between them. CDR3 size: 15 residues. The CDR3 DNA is TGTGCCAGCAGCCGGGGGAGAAATAGCAATCAGCCCCAGCATTTT. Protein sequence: CASSRGRNSNQPQHF.

The CDR3 reads CATAEGGNTEAFF. The CDR3 DNA reads TGTGCCACCGCCGAAGGGGGGAACACTGAAGCTTTCTTT. The rearrangement uses TRBV18 and TRBJ1-1; weak D call: TRBD1 (6 bases). Germline V gives CDR1 KGHSH, CDR2 LQKENI. V was cut by 10 bases and J by 1 base, with 13 bases left in between. This CDR3 is 13 amino acids long.

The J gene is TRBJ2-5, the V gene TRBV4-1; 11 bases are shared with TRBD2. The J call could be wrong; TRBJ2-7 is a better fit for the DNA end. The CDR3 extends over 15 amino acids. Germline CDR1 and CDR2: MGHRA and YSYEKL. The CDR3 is CASSHGLAGHYEQYF. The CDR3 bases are TGCGCCAGCAGCCACGGACTAGCGGGTCACTACGAGCAGTACTTC.

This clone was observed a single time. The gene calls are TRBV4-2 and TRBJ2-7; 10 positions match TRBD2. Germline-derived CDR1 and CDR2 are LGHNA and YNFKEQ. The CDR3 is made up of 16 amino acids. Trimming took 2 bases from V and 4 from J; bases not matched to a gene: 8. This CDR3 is CASSQLAGADGYEQYF. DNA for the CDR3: TGTGCCAGCAGCCAACTAGCGGGAGCTGATGGTTACGAGCAGTACTTC.